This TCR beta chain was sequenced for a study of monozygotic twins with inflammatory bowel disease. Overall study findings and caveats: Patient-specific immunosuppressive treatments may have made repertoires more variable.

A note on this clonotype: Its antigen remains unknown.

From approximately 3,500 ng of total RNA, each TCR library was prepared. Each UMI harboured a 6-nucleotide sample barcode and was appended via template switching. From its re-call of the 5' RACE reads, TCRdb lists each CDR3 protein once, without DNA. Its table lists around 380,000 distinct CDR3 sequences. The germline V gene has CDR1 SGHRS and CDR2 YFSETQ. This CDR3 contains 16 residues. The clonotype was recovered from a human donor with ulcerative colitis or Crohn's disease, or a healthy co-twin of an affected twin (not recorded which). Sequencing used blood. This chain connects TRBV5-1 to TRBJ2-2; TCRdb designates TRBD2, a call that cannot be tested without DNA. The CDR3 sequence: CASSYSQARNTGELFF.